One and the same sample provided the 17 T cell receptor beta chains below, sequenced in a study of blood T cell repertoires in COVID-19. Only in-frame clones appear in the TCRdb table, and some are missing; sequencing was by immunoSEQ multiplex PCR. The top ten hold 15% to 20% of the sample, which has some 120,000 clones, about four fifths seen once. Sequences were obtained from peripheral blood. These receptors all come from a woman between 50 and 59 years old with acute or convalescent COVID-19.

In regard to this clone: Other DNA sequences in this specimen translate into the identical CDR3. The J gene is TRBJ2-7, the V gene TRBV3-1 (or the pseudogene TRBV3-2); 7 bases match TRBD1. The CDR3 loop spans 12 amino acids. Germline V gene lookup returns CDR1 LGHDT and CDR2 YNNKEL (reference sequence). The V and J ends lost 6 bases and 6 bases, in that order; junction bases with no gene match: 5. CDR3 region: CASSSTGSEQYF. The CDR3 DNA is TGTGCCAGCAGTTCGACAGGGTCCGAGCAGTACTTC.

J is TRBJ1-1 and V is TRBV7-2; D is uncertain. This CDR3 is built from 14 residues. Germline V gene lookup returns CDR1 SGHTA and CDR2 FQGNSA. V was clipped by 0 bases and J by 0 bases, with 5 bases between them. The CDR3 region is CASSLAFMNTEAFF. The CDR3 nucleotides are TGTGCCAGCAGCTTAGCCTTTATGAACACTGAAGCTTTCTTT.

The chain has TRBV24-1 and TRBJ2-3; 8 bases match TRBD2. The CDR3 is made up of 15 amino acids. Germline loops: CDR1 KGHDR, CDR2 SFDVKD. The V and J ends lost 1 base and 4 bases, in that order; junction bases with no gene match: 3. The CDR3, as DNA: TGTGCCACCAGTGATTTTCGGGGGGGTTCAGATACGCAGTATTTT. This gives the protein CATSDFRGGSDTQYF.

The chain has TRBV13 and TRBJ2-7, with 8 bases identical to TRBD1. V lost 5 bases to trimming and J lost 0 bases; unmatched junction nucleotides: 6. The length of the CDR3 is 15 residues. Germline V CDR1 and CDR2: PRHDT, FYEKMQ (reference sequence). The CDR3 DNA follows: TGTGCCAGCAGCCCAGACAGGGGCCGCTCCTACGAGCAGTACTTC. Protein sequence: CASSPDRGRSYEQYF. Drawing the rest from reference TRBV13 and TRBJ2-7, the complete variable domain is AAGVIQSPRHLIKEKRETATLKCYPIPRHDTVYWYQQGPGQDPQFLISFYEKMQSDKGSIPDRFSAQQFSDYHSELNMSSLELGDSALYFCASSPDRGRSYEQYFGPGTRLTVT.

This chain joins TRBV3-1 (or the pseudogene TRBV3-2) and TRBJ2-4; tentatively, D is TRBD2 (6 bases). Germline V gene data show CDR1 as LGHDT and CDR2 as YNNKEL (reference sequence). This CDR3 region has 17 residues. Deletions cut 1 base from V and 3 bases from J, with 16 bases between. CDR3 amino acids: CASSQGLGMEGKNIQYF. DNA for the CDR3: TGTGCCAGCAGCCAAGGGTTGGGTATGGAGGGCAAAAACATTCAGTACTTC.

This chain joins TRBV3-1 (or the pseudogene TRBV3-2) and TRBJ1-1; 10 bases align to TRBD1. Germline V gene lookup returns CDR1 LGHDT and CDR2 YNNKEL (reference sequence). V lost 4 bases, J lost 4 bases, and 3 bases stayed unmatched. This CDR3 comprises 14 residues. The CDR3 DNA sequence: TGTGCCAGCAGCCGGGACAGGGGCCTCACTGAAGCTTTCTTT. Translation gives CASSRDRGLTEAFF.

The chain couples TRBV6-5 to TRBJ1-6; no firm D call. Trimming shortened V by 7 bases and J by 6 bases, and 13 bases separated the two germline ends. The CDR3 consists of 14 residues. CDR1 is MNHEY and CDR2 is SVGAGI in the germline V gene. CDR3 amino acids: CASNEGDPNSPLHF. In DNA form, the CDR3 reads TGTGCCAGCAACGAGGGAGATCCTAATTCACCCCTCCACTTT.

A remark on this clone: Other DNA sequences in this specimen translate into the identical CDR3. The chain has TRBV19 and TRBJ1-5; 8 bases agree with TRBD1. The V segment lost 1 base and the J segment 2 bases; nucleotides outside the gene matches: 1. The germline V gene has CDR1 LNHDA and CDR2 SQIVND (reference sequence). There are 15 residues in the CDR3. Here the CDR3 reads CASSIADRGNQPQHF. In nucleotides, the CDR3 is TGTGCCAGTAGTATAGCGGACAGGGGCAATCAGCCCCAGCATTTT.

The CDR3 spells CASSEPGQVYGYTF. The CDR3 DNA follows: TGTGCCAGCAGTGAACCGGGACAGGTGTATGGCTACACCTTC. This sequence joins TRBV25-1 and TRBJ1-2; 8 bases are shared with TRBD1. The V segment lost 2 bases and the J segment 5 bases; nucleotides outside the gene matches: 4. The CDR3 consists of 14 residues. Germline V gene lookup returns CDR1 MGHDK and CDR2 SYGVNS.

The V gene is TRBV5-1, the J gene TRBJ1-2; unclear D gene. This CDR3 spans 17 amino acids. CDR1 and CDR2 (germline): SGHRS, YFSETQ. V gave up 0 bases and J gave up 3 bases, with 18 bases separating them. CDR3 DNA sequence: TGCGCCAGCAGCTTGGAAGGCAGGCTGAGGGTCGACTATGGCTACACCTTC. It encodes CASSLEGRLRVDYGYTF.

The chain uses TRBV11-2 and TRBJ1-1; TRBD1 agrees at 8 bases. The CDR3 has 15 residues. The germline V gene has CDR1 SGHAT and CDR2 FQNNGV. Losses at the gene ends were 5 bases for V and 0 bases for J; bases not matched to a gene: 5. This CDR3 reads CASSLAGGMNTEAFF. The CDR3 region has the DNA TGTGCCAGCAGCCTCGCAGGGGGCATGAACACTGAAGCTTTCTTT.

The chain recombines TRBV15 with TRBJ1-2, with D unclear. The CDR3 length is 13 residues. Germline values: CDR1 LNHNV, CDR2 YYDKDF (reference sequence). V was pared by 4 bases and J by 2 bases, with 8 bases between. The CDR3 loop reads CATSIQLNYGYTF. The CDR3 DNA reads as TGTGCCACCAGCATTCAACTCAACTATGGCTACACCTTC. The variable domain in full, completed from reference TRBV15 and TRBJ1-2, reads DAMVIQNPRYQVTQFGKPVTLSCSQTLNHNVMYWYQQKSSQAPKLLFHYYDKDFNNEADTPDNFQSRRPNTSFCFLDIRSPGLGDTAMYLCATSIQLNYGYTFGSGTRLTVV.

This sequence joins TRBV18 and TRBJ1-5, with unresolved D. V was cut by 2 bases and J by 4 bases, with 9 bases left in between. Germline CDR1 reads KGHSH; CDR2 reads LQKENI. This CDR3 region has 14 residues. The CDR3 here is CASSPDRGNQPQHF. Here the CDR3 DNA reads TGTGCCAGCTCACCAGATCGAGGGAATCAGCCCCAGCATTTT.

The chain is built from TRBV30 and TRBJ1-1, with 7 bases identical to TRBD1. Germline CDR1 GTSNPN, CDR2 SVGIG (reference sequence). V trimming: 4 bases; J trimming: 3 bases; junction bases outside the gene matches: 8. The CDR3 has 14 residues. The CDR3 spells CAWTQGGADTEAFF. In DNA, the CDR3 is TGTGCCTGGACTCAGGGGGGCGCGGACACTGAAGCTTTCTTT. Supplemented by reference TRBV30 and TRBJ1-1, the full variable domain reads SQTIHQWPATLVQPVGSPLSLECTVEGTSNPNLYWYRQAAGRGLQLLFYSVGIGQISSEVPQNLSASRPQDRQFILSSKKLLLSDSGFYLCAWTQGGADTEAFFGQGTRLTVV.

The V and J genes are TRBV6-6 and TRBJ1-1, with D perhaps matching TRBD1 (6 bases). The CDR3 is made up of 14 amino acids. Germline V gene sequence: CDR1 MNHNY, CDR2 SVGAGI (reference sequence). The V gene lost 7 bases and the J gene lost 1 base, with 13 bases spanning the gap. The CDR3 region is CASNSETGNTEAFF. The CDR3 DNA follows: TGTGCCAGCAATTCTGAGACAGGGAACACTGAAGCTTTCTTT.

V and J are TRBV6-5 and TRBJ2-3; TRBD2 is a possible D gene (6 bases). Germline V lookup: CDR1 MNHEY, CDR2 SVGAGI. V was pared by 6 bases and J by 5 bases, with 18 bases between. This CDR3 spans 15 amino acids. This CDR3 is CASRALSGGQDTQYF. The CDR3 nucleotides are TGTGCCAGCAGAGCACTTAGCGGCGGACAAGATACGCAGTATTTT.

The V and J genes are TRBV27 and TRBJ1-5, with D perhaps TRBD1 (6 bases). The CDR3 extends over 14 amino acids. CDR1 and CDR2 from the germline V gene are MNHEY and SMNVEV (reference sequence). V was clipped by 5 bases and J by 3 bases, with 11 bases between them. CDR3 sequence reads: CASSLRGFNQPQHF. The CDR3 nucleotides read TGTGCCAGCAGTCTCAGGGGATTCAATCAGCCCCAGCATTTT.